This TCR beta chain was profiled in a study of T-cell memory formation after mild COVID-19. This clonotype was detected ten times or more. TCRdb redid the calling of the 5' RACE reads with MiXCR, one entry per CDR3 protein. The sample carries some 150,000 distinct CDR3 sequences, 6% to 7% recorded once. The sequence was obtained from an adult woman who had mild COVID-19 (a few samples of this study predate the infection). Cell type and time point are not known. The sample comprised PBMCs or a T cell subset sorted from them (not recorded which).

CDR3 DNA: TGCGCCAGCAGGGGAGACCCGAACACCGGGGAGCTGTTTTTT. Protein: CASRGDPNTGELFF. The chain carries TRBV5-1 and TRBJ2-2, with D possibly TRBD2 on 5 matching bases. CDR1 is SGHRS, CDR2 YFSETQ, per germline. This CDR3 is built from 14 residues. V was trimmed by 5 bases and J by 0 bases, leaving 8 bases between them.